One and the same sample provided the 6 T cell receptor beta chains below, sequenced in a study of T cell changes during pregnancy in multiple sclerosis. Method: immunoSEQ multiplex PCR; TCRdb's copy keeps in-frame clones and lacks some. The sample includes tens of thousands of clones, 94% of them seen just once. The sequences come from peripheral blood, collected in the second trimester of pregnancy. These receptors came from a female donor in good health, enrolled as a control in a pregnancy study.

The CDR3, as DNA: TGTGCCAGCAGCTGGGACAGGGGGCAACGGGGCAGGAATGAAAAACTGTTTTTT. Protein product: CASSWDRGQRGRNEKLFF. The genes are TRBV28 and TRBJ1-4, with 12 bases lining up with TRBD1. The length of the CDR3 is 18 residues. Trimming removed 6 bases from V and 5 bases from J; junction bases left unmatched: 13. The germline V gene encodes CDR1 MDHEN and CDR2 SYDVKM.

The V and J genes are TRBV27 and TRBJ2-4; 13 bases map to TRBD2. After removal of 6 bases from V and 6 bases from J, the junction contained 5 bases not matched to a gene. This CDR3 spans 15 amino acids. CDR1 is MNHEY, CDR2 SMNVEV, per germline (reference sequence). CDR3 loop: CASRRTSGSRNIQYF. CDR3 nucleotide sequence: TGTGCCAGCAGAAGGACTAGCGGGAGTAGAAACATTCAGTACTTC.

A word on this clone: Other DNA sequences in the sample encode the same CDR3. The chain couples TRBV28 to TRBJ2-7, with no clear D. The CDR3 runs to 11 residues. Trimming removed 3 bases from V and 4 bases from J, with 4 bases in between. Germline V lookup: CDR1 MDHEN, CDR2 SYDVKM. The CDR3 spells CASSFYYEQYF. DNA for the CDR3: TGTGCCAGCAGTTTCTATTACGAGCAGTACTTC.

V usage is TRBV7-9 and J usage is TRBJ2-7; D is undetermined. The CDR3 is made up of 12 amino acids. CDR1 SEHNR and CDR2 FQNEAQ come from the germline V gene (reference sequence). Trimming took 2 bases from V and 6 from J, leaving 8 bases between them. CDR3 coding DNA: TGTGCCAGCAGCTTACCGCGCGGCGAGCAGTACTTC. This sequence encodes CASSLPRGEQYF.

A remark on this clone: A junction boundary mismatches the germline segment, possibly from a read error. This sample includes further DNA sequences coding for the same CDR3. The chain employs TRBV27 and TRBJ2-7; D unclear. Germline V gives CDR1 MNHEY, CDR2 SMNVEV (reference sequence). The CDR3 length is 15 residues. The CDR3 protein is CASSLRPSNSYEQYF. The CDR3 coding sequence is TGCGCCAGCAGCTTGCGCCCTTCTAACTCCTACGAGCAGTACTTC.

This chain connects TRBV4-1 to TRBJ1-1, with 9 bases matching TRBD1. With 2 bases clipped from V and 3 bases from J, the junction kept 10 bases outside the gene matches. This CDR3 has 17 amino acids. Germline V CDR1 and CDR2: MGHRA, YSYEKL. In nucleotides, the CDR3 is TGCGCCAGCAGCCAACCTCGGACAGGGGCGTGGGACACTGAAGCTTTCTTT. Amino acid sequence: CASSQPRTGAWDTEAFF.